Shown below are 8 T cell receptor beta chains from a single sample sequenced in a study of CD8 T cells in ankylosing spondylitis. From the 5' RACE reads, TCRdb called clonotypes with MiXCR, one entry per CDR3 protein. This sample has 250,000 or so distinct CDR3 sequences, with roughly 10% found just once. Specimen: blood, either unsorted or a sorted T cell fraction (not recorded which). These receptors were obtained from a male donor with ankylosing spondylitis or in good health (not recorded which).

The genes are TRBV12-3 or TRBV12-4 and TRBJ2-1; 8 bases are a match to TRBD2. Germline trimming cut 1 base from V and 7 bases from J; bases unmatched to any gene: 6. This CDR3 region has 15 residues. As DNA, the CDR3 is TGTGCCAGCAGTTTAGGAGGACTAGCTACGAATGAGCAGTTCTTC. Residues: CASSLGGLATNEQFF.

Ten or more counts support this clonotype. The rearrangement uses TRBV11-1 and TRBJ1-6; D is unclear. Germline lookup yields CDR1 SGHAT and CDR2 FQDESV (reference sequence). V was trimmed by 2 bases and J by 5 bases, leaving 7 bases between them. This CDR3 has 14 residues. CDR3 amino acids: CASSLTGNNSPLHF. As DNA, the CDR3 is TGTGCCAGCAGCTTAACGGGGAATAATTCACCCCTCCACTTT.

This clonotype has more than one count but fewer than ten. The J gene is TRBJ2-3, the V gene TRBV10-3; D remains ambiguous. The V end was cut by 3 bases, the J end by 0 bases, with 7 bases between. This CDR3 contains 14 residues. Germline CDR1 ENHRY, CDR2 SYGVKD. CDR3 protein: CAISDSGSTDTQYF. CDR3 coding DNA: TGTGCCATCAGTGATTCTGGGAGCACAGATACGCAGTATTTT.

This clonotype was seen repeatedly, ten times or more. The chain joins TRBV9 to TRBJ2-3; no clear D. The CDR3 loop spans 12 amino acids. The germline CDR1 and CDR2 sequences are SGDLS and YYNGEE. Deletions cut 0 bases from V and 4 bases from J, with 3 bases between. The CDR3 spells CASSVDADTQYF. CDR3 in DNA: TGTGCCAGCAGCGTAGACGCAGATACGCAGTATTTT. The full variable domain, with the rest looked up from reference TRBV9 and TRBJ2-3, is DSGVTQTPKHLITATGQRVTLRCSPRSGDLSVYWYQQSLDQGLQFLIQYYNGEERAKGNILERFSAQQFPDLHSELNLSSLELGDSALYFCASSVDADTQYFGPGTRLTVL.

A few counts support this clonotype. The chain is built from TRBV10-3 and TRBJ2-7, with a tentative D call TRBD2 (7 bases). This CDR3 comprises 15 residues. V lost 10 bases and J 2 bases, leaving 21 bases between the germline ends. The germline V gene encodes CDR1 ENHRY and CDR2 SYGVKD. The CDR3 DNA is TGTGCCACACAGGGTGCGGGAGAGGGTACCTACGAGCAGTACTTC. Translated: CATQGAGEGTYEQYF.

The chain joins TRBV7-2 to TRBJ1-3; D gene unclear. Germline V lookup: CDR1 SGHTA, CDR2 FQGNSA. The germline V and J ends were trimmed by 1 base and 3 bases, with 7 bases remaining between them. This CDR3 is built from 14 residues. The CDR3 DNA reads TGTGCCAGCAGCTTAGTCCTTAATGGAAACACCATATATTTT. It specifies CASSLVLNGNTIYF.

This clonotype occurred a few times. This sequence joins TRBV5-1 and TRBJ2-7; no clear D. V was pared by 0 bases and J by 7 bases, with 20 bases between. This CDR3 region has 16 residues. Germline CDR1 and CDR2: SGHRS and YFSETQ. Written as DNA, the CDR3 is TGCGCCAGCAGCTTGGTAGTCGGTAGTCCTTTCGGGGAGCAGTACTTC. This translates into CASSLVVGSPFGEQYF.

This clonotype was observed a few times. CDR3 bases: TGTGCCAGCAGCTTAGATACTCTCGGGCAGGGCTATGGCTACACCTTC. This codes for CASSLDTLGQGYGYTF. The genes are TRBV7-2 and TRBJ1-2, with D possibly TRBD1 on 5 matching bases. Trimming took 1 base from V and 4 from J, leaving 16 bases between them. The CDR3 is 16 residues long. In germline, CDR1 is SGHTA, CDR2 FQGNSA.